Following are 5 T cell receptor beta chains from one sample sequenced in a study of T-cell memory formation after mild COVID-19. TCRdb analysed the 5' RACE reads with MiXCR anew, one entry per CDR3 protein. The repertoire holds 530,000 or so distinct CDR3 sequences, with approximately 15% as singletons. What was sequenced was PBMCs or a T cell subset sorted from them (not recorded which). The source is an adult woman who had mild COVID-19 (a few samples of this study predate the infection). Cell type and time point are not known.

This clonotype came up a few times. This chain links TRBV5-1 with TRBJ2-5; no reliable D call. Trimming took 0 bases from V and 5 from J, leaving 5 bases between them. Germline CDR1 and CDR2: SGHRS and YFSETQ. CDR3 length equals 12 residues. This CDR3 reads CASSLVAETQYF. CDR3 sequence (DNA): TGCGCCAGCAGCTTGGTGGCGGAGACCCAGTACTTC.

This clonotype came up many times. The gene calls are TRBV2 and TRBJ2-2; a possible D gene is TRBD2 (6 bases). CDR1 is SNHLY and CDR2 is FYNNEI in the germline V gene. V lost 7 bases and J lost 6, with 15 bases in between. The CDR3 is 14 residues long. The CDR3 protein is CASNSGRTAGELFF. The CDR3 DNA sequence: TGTGCCAGCAATAGCGGAAGAACAGCCGGGGAGCTGTTTTTT. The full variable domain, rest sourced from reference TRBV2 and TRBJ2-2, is EPEVTQTPSHQVTQMGQEVILRCVPISNHLYFYWYRQILGQKVEFLVSFYNNEISEKSEIFDDQFSVERPDGSNFTLKIRSTKLEDSAMYFCASNSGRTAGELFFGEGSRLTVL.

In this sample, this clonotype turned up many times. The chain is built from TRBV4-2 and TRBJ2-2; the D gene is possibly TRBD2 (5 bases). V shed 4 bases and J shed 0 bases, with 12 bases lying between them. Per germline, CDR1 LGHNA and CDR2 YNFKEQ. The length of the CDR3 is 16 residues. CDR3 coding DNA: TGTGCCAGCAGCCCCTCCTCCGGGGCGAACACCGGGGAGCTGTTTTTT. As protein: CASSPSSGANTGELFF.

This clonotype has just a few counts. The CDR3 loop reads CASSPTFLGNYGYTF. For the CDR3, the DNA is TGTGCCAGCAGCCCCACCTTCCTGGGTAACTATGGCTACACCTTC. V and J are TRBV5-6 and TRBJ1-2; D not resolved. Per the germline V gene, CDR1 is SGHDT and CDR2 is YYEEEE. The germline V and J ends were trimmed by 4 bases and 1 base, with 14 bases remaining between them. The CDR3 is made up of 15 amino acids.

CDR3 sequence (DNA): TGTGCCAGCAGCTTGGAAAGACTAGCGGGAGAATTGTCCGGGGAGCTGTTTTTT. Its translation is CASSLERLAGELSGELFF. The V call is TRBV5-6, the J call TRBJ2-2, with 12 nucleotides matching TRBD2. The length of the CDR3 is 18 residues. The germline CDR1 and CDR2 sequences are SGHDT and YYEEEE. Losses at the gene ends were 0 bases for V and 6 bases for J; bases not matched to a gene: 9.